This paragraph covers one T cell receptor beta chain sequence. Its antigen is still unknown. The junction departs from the called germline gene at one end, perhaps through a read error. The CDR3 length is 18 residues. Germline loops: CDR1 SGHNT, CDR2 YYREEE (reference sequence). This sample was included in a study of cytomegalovirus exposure and HLA in healthy donors. Study-wide results and limits: Presence/absence analyses assumed roughly uniform sequencing depth across donors, which may not hold.

PCR primers comprised 60 Vbeta and 13 Jbeta primers. In the original analysis: The authors later counted roughly 76 million unique TCR beta chains, 9 million to 12 million of them shared. Profiled with immunoSEQ multiplex PCR; TCRdb holds only in-frame clones, not every one. Clone size and the V and J calls come from that table; the DNA yielded D and trimming. The sample consists of approximately 130,000 clones, approximately 87% of them appearing once. The clonotype comes from a woman in her 30s in good health and CMV-seronegative. The sequenced sample consisted of PBMCs. This chain joins TRBV5-4 and TRBJ1-6; 7 positions match TRBD1. The CDR3 nucleotides are TGTGCCAGCAGCTTGGAATGGGCCAGGGGGTCCTGTAATTCACCCCTCCACTTT. Translating gives CASSLEWARGSCNSPLHF. The whole variable domain, remainder taken from reference TRBV5-4 and TRBJ1-6, is ETGVTQSPTHLIKTRGQQVTLRCSSQSGHNTVSWYQQALGQGPQFIFQYYREEENGRGNFPPRFSGLQFPNYSSELNVNALELDDSALYLCASSLEWARGSCNSPLHFGNGTRLTVT.